This entry describes one TCR beta chain. Libraries were prepared by immunoSEQ multiplex PCR; TCRdb keeps only in-frame clonotypes and omits some of them. This sample yields about 43,000 clones, of which approximately 80% are seen a single time; around 4.2% belongs to the top ten. This specimen comes from a study of OX40 agonist ivuxolimab in advanced cancers. Study-level background: Participants, about 83% male, averaged roughly 60 years of age, ranging from roughly 23 to 90.

This CDR3 comprises 16 residues. Per the germline V gene, CDR1 is SGHTA and CDR2 is FQGNSA. Deletions cut 4 bases from V and 7 bases from J, with 22 bases between. This clonotype was sampled from an adult with an advanced solid tumor such as melanoma, head and neck, liver or kidney cancer. The specimen comprised CD4+ or CD8+ T cells sorted from blood, sampled in a trial of the OX40 agonist ivuxolimab. The chain recombines TRBV7-2 with TRBJ1-1; TRBD1 might be the D (6 bases). CDR3 region: CASSSRGGAGTVEAFF. The CDR3 DNA sequence: TGTGCCAGCAGCTCTAGAGGGGGGGCCGGAACCGTTGAAGCTTTCTTT.